The 26 T cell receptor beta chains below all came from one sample that was sequenced in a study of blood T cell repertoires in COVID-19. Assay used: immunoSEQ multiplex PCR; TCRdb lists only in-frame clones, some missing. In the table there are tens of thousands of clones, roughly 81% of which are singletons. Sequencing was performed on peripheral blood. The receptors were gathered from a woman in her 70s with acute or convalescent COVID-19.

The genes are TRBV4-1 and TRBJ2-1; no definite D call. V gave up 0 bases and J gave up 9 bases, with 18 bases separating them. CDR1 and CDR2 (germline): MGHRA, YSYEKL. This CDR3 has 16 amino acids. The CDR3 loop is CASSQDPRVVYCEQFF. The CDR3 bases are TGCGCCAGCAGCCAAGATCCCCGGGTTGTCTATTGTGAGCAGTTCTTC.

The chain uses TRBV28 and TRBJ2-7, with 11 bases matching TRBD2. CDR1 and CDR2 (germline): MDHEN, SYDVKM. The CDR3 has 17 amino acids. The ends lost 6 bases at V and 0 bases at J; junction bases unmatched: 10. CDR3 sequence: CASSSPLAGGSSYEQYF. The DNA for the CDR3 is TGTGCCAGCAGCTCCCCCCTAGCGGGAGGAAGCTCCTACGAGCAGTACTTC.

V gene TRBV19 combines with J gene TRBJ2-3, with D perhaps matching TRBD2 (5 bases). Trimming left V 7 bases short and J 3 bases short, with 14 bases between. The germline V gene encodes CDR1 LNHDA and CDR2 SQIVND (reference sequence). This CDR3 is built from 14 residues. Here the CDR3 DNA reads TGTGCCAGTAAGAGAGGGCATCTGACAGATACGCAGTATTTT. Protein product: CASKRGHLTDTQYF.

J is TRBJ1-1 and V is TRBV10-3, with TRBD1 as a possible D gene (6 bases). Trimming left V 6 bases short and J 8 bases short, with 13 bases between. The CDR3 consists of 12 residues. Germline CDR1 is ENHRY and CDR2 is SYGVKD. In DNA form, the CDR3 reads TGTGCCATCAGCCCACAGGGTAAGGAAGCTTTCTTT. Its protein is CAISPQGKEAFF.

The chain combines TRBV6-2 or TRBV6-3 with TRBJ2-7, with D perhaps TRBD2 (5 bases). This CDR3 comprises 15 residues. CDR1 MNHEY and CDR2 SVGEGT come from the germline V gene. V lost 2 bases to trimming and J lost 6 bases, with 17 bases between them. The CDR3: CASSYPEAGRGEQYF. CDR3 DNA: TGTGCCAGCAGTTACCCGGAGGCCGGGCGCGGCGAGCAGTACTTC.

J is TRBJ2-5 and V is TRBV10-3; D is possibly TRBD2 (5 bases). This CDR3 has 15 amino acids. V was pared by 6 bases and J by 3 bases, with 17 bases between. Germline V gives CDR1 ENHRY, CDR2 SYGVKD. The CDR3 region is CAIRDGKGLEETQYF. CDR3 DNA sequence: TGTGCCATCAGAGACGGGAAGGGCTTGGAAGAGACCCAGTACTTC.

The chain is built from TRBV6-5 and TRBJ1-1; no reliable D call. This CDR3 has 11 residues. V was trimmed by 6 bases and J by 5 bases, leaving 7 bases between them. Germline CDR1 and CDR2: MNHEY and SVGAGI. The CDR3 bases are TGTGCCAGCAGCCTCGGTACTGAAGCTTTCTTT. It encodes CASSLGTEAFF.

The J gene is TRBJ2-3, the V gene TRBV19; 7 bases line up with TRBD2. This CDR3 comprises 17 residues. The junction had 14 bases not matched to a gene; V was cut back by 0 bases and J by 8 bases. From germline, CDR1 is LNHDA and CDR2 SQIVND (reference sequence). CDR3: CASSIERGITPIGTQYF. The CDR3 region has the DNA TGTGCCAGTAGTATAGAGCGGGGGATCACACCTATAGGTACGCAGTATTTT.

V and J are TRBV10-3 and TRBJ1-2; 7 bases fit TRBD1. This CDR3 has 13 amino acids. CDR1 and CDR2 (germline): ENHRY, SYGVKD. The V and J ends lost 5 bases and 5 bases, in that order; junction bases with no gene match: 5. The CDR3 loop reads CAISRQGGYGYTF. In nucleotides, the CDR3 is TGTGCCATCAGTAGACAGGGTGGATATGGCTACACCTTC.

The CDR3 region has the DNA TGTGCCAGCAGCGCCCCGGGACAGGGCAGGGACGGCTACACCTTC. Its translation: CASSAPGQGRDGYTF. V and J are TRBV7-9 and TRBJ1-2; the match to TRBD1 covers 9 bases. Germline lookup yields CDR1 SEHNR and CDR2 FQNEAQ (reference sequence). V shed 5 bases, J shed 8 bases, and the junction held 12 bases outside the gene matches. This CDR3 has 15 amino acids. Drawing the rest from reference TRBV7-9 and TRBJ1-2, the complete variable domain is DTGVSQNPRHKITKRGQNVTFRCDPISEHNRLYWYRQTLGQGPEFLTYFQNEAQLEKSRLLSDRFSAERPKGSFSTLEIQRTEQGDSAMYLCASSAPGQGRDGYTFGSGTRLTVV.

The chain carries TRBV19 and TRBJ1-2; D ambiguous. The CDR3 loop spans 15 amino acids. V was pared by 6 bases and J by 4 bases, with 18 bases between. The germline CDR1 and CDR2 sequences are LNHDA and SQIVND (reference sequence). The CDR3 protein is CASRPLSLARYGYTF. CDR3 coding DNA: TGTGCCAGTAGACCGCTTAGCCTGGCGCGCTATGGCTACACCTTC. Based on the CDR3 plus reference TRBV19 and TRBJ1-2, the full variable domain is DGGITQSPKYLFRKEGQNVTLSCEQNLNHDAMYWYRQDPGQGLRLIYYSQIVNDFQKGDIAEGYSVSREKKESFPLTVTSAQKNPTAFYLCASRPLSLARYGYTFGSGTRLTVV.

The chain recombines TRBV7-2 with TRBJ1-2; D possibly corresponds to TRBD1 (5 bases). V lost 5 bases and J 4 bases, leaving 17 bases between the germline ends. This CDR3 region has 15 residues. The germline gives CDR1 SGHTA, CDR2 FQGNSA. Written as DNA, the CDR3 is TGTGCCAGCAGCCCCCGTGGGGGGGTCCTCTATGGCTACACCTTC. This codes for CASSPRGGVLYGYTF.

This sequence joins TRBV28 and TRBJ2-1; D uncertain. This CDR3 comprises 12 residues. V gave up 8 bases and J gave up 5 bases, with 10 bases separating them. Germline loops: CDR1 MDHEN, CDR2 SYDVKM. The CDR3 reads CASGPGDNEQFF. The CDR3 region has the DNA TGTGCCAGCGGTCCAGGCGACAATGAGCAGTTCTTC.

The rearrangement joins TRBV9 to TRBJ1-1, with D maybe TRBD1 (6 bases). Per the germline V gene, CDR1 is SGDLS and CDR2 is YYNGEE. This CDR3 contains 16 residues. Trimming removed 3 bases at V and 1 base at J, with 16 bases between. The CDR3 sequence: CASSAISQGPNTEAFF. CDR3 bases: TGTGCCAGCAGCGCTATCTCACAGGGCCCGAACACTGAAGCTTTCTTT. Complete variable domain (other parts from reference TRBV9 and TRBJ1-1): DSGVTQTPKHLITATGQRVTLRCSPRSGDLSVYWYQQSLDQGLQFLIQYYNGEERAKGNILERFSAQQFPDLHSELNLSSLELGDSALYFCASSAISQGPNTEAFFGQGTRLTVV.

The chain is built from TRBV12-3 or TRBV12-4 and TRBJ2-1; TRBD1 might be the D (5 bases). The CDR3 covers 13 residues. Trimming took 3 bases from V and 12 from J, leaving 15 bases between them. DNA of the CDR3: TGTGCCAGCAGTTTCTCAGGGTATGAGCGGCAGTTCTTC. This encodes CASSFSGYERQFF.

V and J are TRBV2 and TRBJ2-7, with 8 nucleotides matching TRBD1. Germline V lookup: CDR1 SNHLY, CDR2 FYNNEI. CDR3 length equals 13 residues. V shed 7 bases, J shed 6 bases, and the junction held 8 bases outside the gene matches. The CDR3 region has the DNA TGTGCCAGCAAAAGGACAGGGAATTCCGAGCAGTACTTC. The encoded protein is CASKRTGNSEQYF.

The chain uses TRBV4-2 and TRBJ1-4; possibly TRBD1 for D (6 bases). The CDR3 covers 15 residues. Trimming stripped 4 bases from V and 0 bases from J, with 9 bases between. Germline CDR1 and CDR2: LGHNA and YNFKEQ. The CDR3 DNA is TGTGCCAGCAGCCCTCGACAGGCAACTAATGAAAAACTGTTTTTT. Translating gives CASSPRQATNEKLFF.

The chain has TRBV7-9 and TRBJ1-2; 8 positions agree with TRBD1. Germline V gene lookup returns CDR1 SEHNR and CDR2 FQNEAQ (reference sequence). The CDR3 runs 13 residues. Losses at the gene ends were 6 bases for V and 3 bases for J; bases not matched to a gene: 3. CDR3 amino acids: CASRAGGDYGYTF. CDR3 nucleotide sequence: TGTGCCAGCAGAGCAGGGGGCGACTATGGCTACACCTTC.

This chain uses TRBV18 with TRBJ2-7, with 9 bases identical to TRBD2. Germline-derived CDR1 and CDR2 are KGHSH and LQKENI. This CDR3 has 14 amino acids. The ends lost 2 bases at V and 4 bases at J; junction bases unmatched: 3. Written as DNA, the CDR3 is TGTGCCAGCTCACCAAAGCGGGAGGAATACGAGCAGTACTTC. Translating gives CASSPKREEYEQYF.

The J gene is TRBJ2-5, the V gene TRBV10-2; 14 bases are shared with TRBD2. The germline V gene has CDR1 WSHSY and CDR2 SAAADI. CDR3 length: 14 amino acids. Unmatched junction bases numbered 2, after V lost 6 bases and J lost 5 bases. The CDR3 DNA sequence: TGCGCCAGCAGAGGGACTAGCGGGAGCGAGACCCAGTACTTC. It is translated as CASRGTSGSETQYF.

J is TRBJ2-7 and V is TRBV3-1 (or the pseudogene TRBV3-2); D might be TRBD2 (6 bases). The CDR3 totals 14 residues. V lost 4 bases and J lost 2, with 12 bases in between. CDR1 is LGHDT, CDR2 YNNKEL, per germline (reference sequence). The CDR3 protein is CASSPAGWPYEQYF. CDR3 sequence (DNA): TGTGCCAGCAGCCCAGCGGGTTGGCCCTACGAGCAGTACTTC.

The chain recombines TRBV18 with TRBJ1-2, with a possible D match to TRBD1 (5 bases). CDR3 length equals 16 residues. Germline CDR1 and CDR2: KGHSH and LQKENI. V gave up 3 bases and J gave up 2 bases, with 16 bases separating them. The chain's CDR3 is CASSPTDSTRNYGYTF. The CDR3 region has the DNA TGTGCCAGCTCACCCACTGACAGCACCAGGAACTATGGCTACACCTTC.

The chain recombines TRBV18 with TRBJ2-3, with a possible D match to TRBD2 (5 bases). With 3 bases removed from V and 1 base from J, the gap between germline ends came to 17 bases. The CDR3 totals 17 residues. CDR1 and CDR2 (germline): KGHSH, LQKENI. CDR3 amino acids: CASSPPRALGGTDTQYF. The DNA for the CDR3 is TGTGCCAGCTCACCCCCGCGAGCTTTGGGAGGCACAGATACGCAGTATTTT.

The chain has TRBV2 and TRBJ2-1; D might be TRBD2 (6 bases). The V end was cut by 11 bases, the J end by 6 bases, with 17 bases between. Per the germline V gene, CDR1 is SNHLY and CDR2 is FYNNEI. The CDR3 runs to 13 residues. CDR3 region: CAGRLDLGNEQFF. DNA of the CDR3: TGTGCCGGGAGACTAGATTTGGGCAATGAGCAGTTCTTC.

This clone has only a few counts. V gene TRBV5-4 combines with J gene TRBJ2-2; possibly TRBD1 for D (5 bases). CDR1 and CDR2 (germline): SGHNT, YYREEE (reference sequence). There are 13 residues in the CDR3. Trimming removed 4 bases at V and 3 bases at J, with 7 bases between. The CDR3 DNA is TGTGCCAGCAGCCCCAGGGACACCGGGGAGCTGTTTTTT. Protein sequence: CASSPRDTGELFF. Full variable domain (rest looked up from reference TRBV5-4 and TRBJ2-2): ETGVTQSPTHLIKTRGQQVTLRCSSQSGHNTVSWYQQALGQGPQFIFQYYREEENGRGNFPPRFSGLQFPNYSSELNVNALELDDSALYLCASSPRDTGELFFGEGSRLTVL.

This chain links TRBV18 with TRBJ1-1; a weak D match, TRBD1 (5 bases). Germline CDR1 KGHSH, CDR2 LQKENI. This CDR3 comprises 13 residues. The V end lost 3 bases, the J end lost 4 bases, and 9 bases lay between the germline ends. The CDR3 reads CASSPRGVTEAFF. The DNA for the CDR3 is TGTGCCAGCTCACCCCGGGGGGTCACTGAAGCTTTCTTT.